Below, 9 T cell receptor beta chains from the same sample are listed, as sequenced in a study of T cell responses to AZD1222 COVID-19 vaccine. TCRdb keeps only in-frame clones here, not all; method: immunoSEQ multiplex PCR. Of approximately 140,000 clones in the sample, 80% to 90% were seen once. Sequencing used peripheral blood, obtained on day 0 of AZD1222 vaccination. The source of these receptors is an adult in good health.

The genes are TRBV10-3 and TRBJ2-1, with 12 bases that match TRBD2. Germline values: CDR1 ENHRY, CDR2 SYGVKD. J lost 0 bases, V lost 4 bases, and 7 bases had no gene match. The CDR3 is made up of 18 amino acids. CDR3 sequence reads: CAISVRTSGISSYNEQFF. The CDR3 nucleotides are TGTGCCATCAGTGTAAGGACTAGCGGGATTAGCTCCTACAATGAGCAGTTCTTC.

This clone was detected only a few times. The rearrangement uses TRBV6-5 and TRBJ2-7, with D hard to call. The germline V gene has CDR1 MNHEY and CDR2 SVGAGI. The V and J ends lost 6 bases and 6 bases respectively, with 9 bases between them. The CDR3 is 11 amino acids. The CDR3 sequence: CASRSHGEQYF. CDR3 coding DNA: TGTGCCAGCAGGTCGCACGGCGAGCAGTACTTC.

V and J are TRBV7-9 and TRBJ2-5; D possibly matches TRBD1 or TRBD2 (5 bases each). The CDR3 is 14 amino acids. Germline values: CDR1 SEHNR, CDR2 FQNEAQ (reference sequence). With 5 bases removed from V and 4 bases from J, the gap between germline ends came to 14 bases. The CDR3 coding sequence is TGTGCCAGCAGCCCCCCCGGGGCGGGAGAGACCCAGTACTTC. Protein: CASSPPGAGETQYF.

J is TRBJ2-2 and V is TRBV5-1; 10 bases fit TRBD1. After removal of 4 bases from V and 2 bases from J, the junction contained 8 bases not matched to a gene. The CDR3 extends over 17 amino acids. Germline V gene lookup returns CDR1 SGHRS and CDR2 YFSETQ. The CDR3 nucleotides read TGCGCCAGCAGCCTGACAGGGGGCATTCTTAACACCGGGGAGCTGTTTTTT. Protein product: CASSLTGGILNTGELFF.

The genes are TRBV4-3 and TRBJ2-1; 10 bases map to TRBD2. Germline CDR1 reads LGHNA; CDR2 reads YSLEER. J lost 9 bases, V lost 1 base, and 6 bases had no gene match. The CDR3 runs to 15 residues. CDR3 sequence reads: CASSQGLAGRGEQFF. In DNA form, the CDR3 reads TGCGCCAGCAGCCAAGGACTAGCGGGTAGAGGTGAGCAGTTCTTC.

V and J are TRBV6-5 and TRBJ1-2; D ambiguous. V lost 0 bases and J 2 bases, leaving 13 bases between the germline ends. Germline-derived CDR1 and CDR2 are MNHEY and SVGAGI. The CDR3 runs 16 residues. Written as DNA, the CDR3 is TGTGCCAGCAGTTACTCAAATACAATCAAAAACTATGGCTACACCTTC. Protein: CASSYSNTIKNYGYTF.

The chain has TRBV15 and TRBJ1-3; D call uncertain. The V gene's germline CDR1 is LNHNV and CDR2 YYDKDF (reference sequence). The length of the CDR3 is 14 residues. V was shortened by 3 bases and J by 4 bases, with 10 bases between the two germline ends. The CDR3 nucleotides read TGTGCCACCAGCAGGCCTGGGCGAGGAAACACCATATATTTT. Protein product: CATSRPGRGNTIYF.

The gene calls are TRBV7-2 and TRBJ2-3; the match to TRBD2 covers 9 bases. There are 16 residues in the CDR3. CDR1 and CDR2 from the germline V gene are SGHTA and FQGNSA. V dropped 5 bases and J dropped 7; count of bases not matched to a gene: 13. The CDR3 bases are TGTGCCAGCAGCCTTGGGCGGGAGGGGTATCGTAATACGCAGTATTTT. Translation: CASSLGREGYRNTQYF.

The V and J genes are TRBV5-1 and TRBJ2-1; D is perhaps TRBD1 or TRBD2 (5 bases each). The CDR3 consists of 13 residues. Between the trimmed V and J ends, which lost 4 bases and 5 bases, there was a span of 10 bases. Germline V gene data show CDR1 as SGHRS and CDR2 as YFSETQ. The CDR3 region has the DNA TGCGCCAGCAGCGTGGGACCCAACAATGAGCAGTTCTTC. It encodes CASSVGPNNEQFF.